Presented here are 25 T cell receptor beta chains from one specimen sequenced in a study of blood T cell repertoires in COVID-19. Produced via immunoSEQ multiplex PCR; TCRdb's table is partial and in-frame only. The table shows around 51,000 clones, with about nine tenths occurring only once. Sequencing was done on a sample of peripheral blood. Receptor source: a man aged 65 to 85 with acute or convalescent COVID-19.

The chain carries TRBV9 and TRBJ1-6, with 7 nucleotides matching TRBD1. After removal of 2 bases from V and 10 bases from J, the junction contained 6 bases not matched to a gene. From germline, CDR1 is SGDLS and CDR2 YYNGEE. The CDR3 loop spans 14 amino acids. CDR3 amino acids: CASSVTGARSPLHF. CDR3 bases: TGTGCCAGCAGCGTCACAGGGGCTCGGTCACCCCTCCACTTT.

This rearrangement joins TRBV7-9 to TRBJ1-6; tentative D call: TRBD1 (5 bases). The germline V gene has CDR1 SEHNR and CDR2 FQNEAQ (reference sequence). The CDR3 runs to 15 residues. V was trimmed by 5 bases and J by 9 bases, leaving 17 bases between them. The CDR3 loop reads CASSLRTGEGSPLHF. The CDR3 DNA reads TGTGCCAGCAGCCTCCGGACGGGGGAGGGTTCACCCCTCCACTTT.

This chain links TRBV19 with TRBJ1-2, with TRBD1 as a possible D gene (5 bases). Trimming left V 1 base short and J 3 bases short, with 12 bases between. Looked up from germline, CDR1 is LNHDA and CDR2 is SQIVND (reference sequence). The CDR3 loop spans 15 amino acids. CDR3 sequence: CASSIAGRGYYGYTF. Here the CDR3 DNA reads TGTGCCAGTAGTATAGCCGGGCGGGGCTACTATGGCTACACCTTC.

This chain links TRBV5-8 with TRBJ1-1; 7 bases map to TRBD1. Germline lookup yields CDR1 SGHTS and CDR2 YDEGEE. J lost 3 bases, V lost 6 bases, and 8 bases had no gene match. The CDR3 extends over 14 amino acids. The CDR3 is CASKGRTGDTEAFF. The CDR3 bases are TGTGCCAGCAAGGGCCGAACAGGGGACACTGAAGCTTTCTTT.

The V call is TRBV11-2, the J call TRBJ1-2; D possibly corresponds to TRBD1 (6 bases). The germline V gene has CDR1 SGHAT and CDR2 FQNNGV. This CDR3 region has 18 residues. Trimming took off 0 bases at V and 4 bases at J, with 21 bases between the two ends. The CDR3 spells CASSLDLWAARGGYGYTF. CDR3 in DNA: TGTGCCAGCAGCTTAGATCTATGGGCGGCCAGGGGTGGCTATGGCTACACCTTC.

This chain links TRBV5-4 with TRBJ1-2; no clear D. Germline CDR1 is SGHNT and CDR2 is YYREEE (reference sequence). V dropped 0 bases and J dropped 14 bases, with 11 bases sitting between them. CDR3 size: 11 residues. The CDR3 is CASSLAWSSTF. The CDR3 region has the DNA TGTGCCAGCAGCTTGGCCTGGTCGAGTACCTTC.

This chain uses TRBV4-3 with TRBJ1-2; a weak D match, TRBD1 (5 bases). Per the germline V gene, CDR1 is LGHNA and CDR2 is YSLEER. This CDR3 is 15 amino acids long. V gave up 1 base and J gave up 8 bases, with 17 bases separating them. CDR3 loop: CASSQGIGVSGGYTF. CDR3 bases: TGCGCCAGCAGCCAAGGAATAGGGGTATCGGGCGGCTACACCTTC.

The genes are TRBV7-6 and TRBJ2-1; D gene uncertain. In germline, CDR1 is SGHVS, CDR2 FNYEAQ. The CDR3 loop spans 13 amino acids. The V gene lost 0 bases and the J gene lost 8 bases, with 8 bases spanning the gap. DNA of the CDR3: TGTGCCAGCAGCTTAGCGATCCTAGATGAGCAGTTCTTC. It encodes CASSLAILDEQFF.

The chain couples TRBV5-4 to TRBJ2-3; a weak D match, TRBD1 (6 bases). The V gene lost 7 bases and the J gene lost 4 bases, with 22 bases spanning the gap. The CDR3 has 16 amino acids. Germline V gene data show CDR1 as SGHNT and CDR2 as YYREEE (reference sequence). CDR3 DNA sequence: TGTGCCAGCCGACCGGACAGTTTCCGAACGGCAGATACGCAGTATTTT. Translated, it gives CASRPDSFRTADTQYF.

This clone was seen more than once but under ten times. The chain has TRBV18 and TRBJ2-7, with D perhaps matching TRBD1 (5 bases). Deletions cut 4 bases from V and 0 bases from J, with 13 bases between. This CDR3 spans 15 amino acids. Germline CDR1 KGHSH, CDR2 LQKENI. The CDR3, as DNA: TGTGCCAGCTCACAATCAGGGAAGGTCTCCTACGAGCAGTACTTC. It encodes CASSQSGKVSYEQYF.

This clone was seen once. The chain recombines TRBV19 with TRBJ1-5, with TRBD1 as a possible D gene (6 bases). This CDR3 has 15 amino acids. With 6 bases removed from V and 5 bases from J, the gap between germline ends came to 17 bases. The germline CDR1 and CDR2 sequences are LNHDA and SQIVND (reference sequence). CDR3 sequence (DNA): TGTGCCAGTAGCGATATCAACAGGGCTCATCAGCCCCAGCATTTT. This sequence encodes CASSDINRAHQPQHF.

V is TRBV6-4 and J is TRBJ1-1; no reliable D call. This CDR3 is built from 15 residues. V shed 6 bases and J shed 1 base, with 15 bases lying between them. Germline CDR1 reads MRHNA; CDR2 reads SNTAGT. DNA for the CDR3: TGTGCCAGCAGCCCCCTTGCGGGCACGAACACTGAAGCTTTCTTT. Translated, it gives CASSPLAGTNTEAFF.

The chain has TRBV4-1 and TRBJ1-1; no firm D call. The ends were cut back, 6 bases at V and 1 base at J, with 6 bases in the middle. The CDR3 is 12 residues long. The germline V gene has CDR1 MGHRA and CDR2 YSYEKL. CDR3 DNA: TGCGCCAGCAGACGGGGGAACACTGAAGCTTTCTTT. Translated, it gives CASRRGNTEAFF.

V usage is TRBV5-5 and J usage is TRBJ2-7, with D perhaps TRBD1 (5 bases). V was cut by 4 bases and J by 3 bases, with 14 bases left in between. This CDR3 has 14 amino acids. CDR1 and CDR2 from the germline V gene are SGHKS and YYEKEE (reference sequence). The CDR3 coding sequence is TGTGCCAGCAGCCAGGGCCCCTTAGGCTACGAGCAGTACTTC. It yields the protein CASSQGPLGYEQYF.

The chain has TRBV2 and TRBJ1-2; D call uncertain. The length of the CDR3 is 13 residues. Trimming left V 8 bases short and J 5 bases short, with 15 bases between. Germline assignment: CDR1 SNHLY and CDR2 FYNNEI. As DNA, the CDR3 is TGTGCCAGCCGGTCCGCACTCCTTTATGGCTACACCTTC. Protein sequence: CASRSALLYGYTF.

The chain is built from TRBV2 and TRBJ2-1, with 8 bases lining up with TRBD1. Germline CDR1 SNHLY, CDR2 FYNNEI. There are 15 residues in the CDR3. The J segment lost 5 bases and the V segment lost 4 bases, leaving 7 bases of the junction unmatched. Written as DNA, the CDR3 is TGTGCCAGCAGTGCAGGGGGCCCCCGTAACAATGAGCAGTTCTTC. This sequence encodes CASSAGGPRNNEQFF.

This chain uses TRBV9 with TRBJ2-3, with a tentative D call TRBD1 (5 bases). Trimming removed 1 base at V and 0 bases at J, with 9 bases between. CDR1 is SGDLS and CDR2 is YYNGEE in the germline V gene. The CDR3 has 15 residues. CDR3 nucleotide sequence: TGTGCCAGCAGCGTATGGAAGGGGAGCACAGATACGCAGTATTTT. Its translation is CASSVWKGSTDTQYF.

This chain's CDR3 is CASSLQPGGAFHGELFF. The CDR3 DNA sequence: TGTGCCAGCAGCTTACAGCCCGGGGGGGCCTTCCACGGGGAGCTGTTTTTT. This chain uses TRBV7-3 with TRBJ2-2; 8 bases are a match to TRBD2. Germline values: CDR1 SGHTA, CDR2 FQGTGA. Trimming removed 2 bases from V and 7 bases from J; junction bases left unmatched: 12. The CDR3 contains 17 residues. Based on the CDR3 plus reference TRBV7-3 and TRBJ2-2, the full variable domain is GAGVSQTPSNKVTEKGKYVELRCDPISGHTALYWYRQSLGQGPEFLIYFQGTGAADDSGLPNDRFFAVRPEGSVSTLKIQRTERGDSAVYLCASSLQPGGAFHGELFFGEGSRLTVL.

The gene calls are TRBV11-1 and TRBJ1-1; tentatively, D is TRBD1 (5 bases). The V gene's germline CDR1 is SGHAT and CDR2 FQDESV (reference sequence). CDR3 length: 15 amino acids. Trimming shortened V by 0 bases and J by 2 bases, and 10 bases separated the two germline ends. The CDR3 DNA is TGTGCCAGCAGCTTAGCTAGGACAATTAACACTGAAGCTTTCTTT. Encoded protein: CASSLARTINTEAFF.

This rearrangement joins TRBV19 to TRBJ1-2; TRBD1 aligns across 8 bases. Germline V gene data show CDR1 as LNHDA and CDR2 as SQIVND (reference sequence). The CDR3 is 15 amino acids. V shed 10 bases and J 8 bases; nucleotides not matched to a gene: 18. The CDR3 nucleotides read TGTGCCACCTCCTCCGATGGACAGGGATCGGGAGGCTACACCTTC. Translating gives CATSSDGQGSGGYTF.

V is TRBV7-6 and J is TRBJ2-1; TRBD2 agrees at 9 bases. This CDR3 is 15 amino acids long. V lost 4 bases to trimming and J lost 2 bases; unmatched junction nucleotides: 3. Germline V gene data show CDR1 as SGHVS and CDR2 as FNYEAQ. The CDR3 loop reads CASSSRLAAYNEQFF. The CDR3 nucleotides read TGTGCCAGCAGCTCAAGACTAGCGGCCTACAATGAGCAGTTCTTC. The whole variable domain, filled in from reference TRBV7-6 and TRBJ2-1, reads GAGVSQSPRYKVTKRGQDVALRCDPISGHVSLYWYRQALGQGPEFLTYFNYEAQQDKSGLPNDRFSAERPEGSISTLTIQRTEQRDSAMYRCASSSRLAAYNEQFFGPGTRLTVL.

This chain uses TRBV5-1 with TRBJ2-5; the D gene is possibly TRBD2 (5 bases). V was cut by 5 bases and J by 2 bases, with 16 bases left in between. Germline assignment: CDR1 SGHRS and CDR2 YFSETQ. The CDR3 is made up of 15 amino acids. CDR3 region: CASSSGWRVQETQYF. In nucleotides, the CDR3 is TGCGCCAGCAGTTCCGGATGGCGGGTACAAGAGACCCAGTACTTC.

V is TRBV9 and J is TRBJ1-3, with D possibly being TRBD1 (5 bases). Germline V CDR1 and CDR2: SGDLS, YYNGEE. The germline V and J ends were trimmed by 3 bases and 1 base, with 11 bases remaining between them. This CDR3 spans 15 amino acids. The CDR3 region has the DNA TGTGCCAGCAGCGGGAGGGGATGGTCTGGAAACACCATATATTTT. It is translated as CASSGRGWSGNTIYF.

J is TRBJ1-1 and V is TRBV6-5; D is ambiguous. Per the germline V gene, CDR1 is MNHEY and CDR2 is SVGAGI. V lost 1 base, J lost 1 base, and 13 bases lay in between. This CDR3 is 16 amino acids long. CDR3 bases: TGTGCCAGCAGTTACTACCGAGCCCTCCAGAACACTGAAGCTTTCTTT. Residues: CASSYYRALQNTEAFF.

The chain combines TRBV19 with TRBJ2-5; the match to TRBD1 covers 12 bases. This CDR3 region has 15 residues. V gave up 7 bases and J gave up 5 bases; unmatched junction bases: 8. Germline V gives CDR1 LNHDA, CDR2 SQIVND (reference sequence). CDR3 in DNA: TGTGCCAGTACCTCGGGACAGGGGGCACGGGAGACCCAGTACTTC. This translates into CASTSGQGARETQYF. The entire variable domain, with the rest obtained from reference TRBV19 and TRBJ2-5, is as follows: DGGITQSPKYLFRKEGQNVTLSCEQNLNHDAMYWYRQDPGQGLRLIYYSQIVNDFQKGDIAEGYSVSREKKESFPLTVTSAQKNPTAFYLCASTSGQGARETQYFGPGTRLLVL.